These 15 T cell receptor beta chains were all obtained from the same sample, sequenced in a study of vaccination effects on CD4 cells after COVID-19. Using viral peptide pools, the ViraFEST assay grew out antigen-specific CD4+ T cells prior to sequencing. CD4+ T cell isolation took place after 10 days of culture. Negative nucleocapsid antibody tests before and after vaccination confirmed no previous SARS-CoV-2 infection. Their recognized antigens are unknown. The data were produced by immunoSEQ multiplex PCR, yet TCRdb's version contains in-frame clones alone and is incomplete. The table shows fewer than 40,000 clones, with more than 60% occurring only once. The specimen was CD4+ T cells from PBMCs cultured with SARS-CoV-2 spike peptides, collected before COVID-19 vaccination. These receptors came from a human donor who received a COVID-19 vaccine.

The chain couples TRBV9 to TRBJ1-3; perhaps TRBD1 as D (6 bases). The CDR3 contains 16 residues. The germline V gene has CDR1 SGDLS and CDR2 YYNGEE. The V and J ends lost 2 bases and 0 bases respectively, with 12 bases between them. The CDR3 reads CASSVQTGSSGNTIYF. CDR3 coding DNA: TGTGCCAGCAGCGTCCAGACAGGTTCCTCTGGAAACACCATATATTTT.

The rearrangement joins TRBV3-1 (or the pseudogene TRBV3-2) to TRBJ2-3; 9 bases fit TRBD2. In germline, CDR1 is LGHDT, CDR2 YNNKEL (reference sequence). The CDR3 contains 16 residues. Losses at the gene ends were 4 bases for V and 5 bases for J; bases not matched to a gene: 10. Here the CDR3 reads CASSLGGGRGGDTQYF. The CDR3 DNA reads as TGTGCCAGCAGCCTCGGTGGCGGGAGGGGGGGAGATACGCAGTATTTT.

The gene calls are TRBV7-3 and TRBJ2-3, with D tentatively TRBD2 (5 bases). V was trimmed by 5 bases and J by 1 base, leaving 7 bases between them. Germline CDR1 and CDR2: SGHTA and FQGTGA. The CDR3 extends over 13 amino acids. The CDR3: CASSRGRTDTQYF. In DNA, the CDR3 is TGTGCCAGCAGCCGCGGGCGCACAGATACGCAGTATTTT.

This clone was found a few times. The chain uses TRBV5-1 and TRBJ1-2, with TRBD1 identical over 9 bases. With V trimmed by 4 bases and J by 4 bases, 5 bases remained unmatched. In germline, CDR1 is SGHRS, CDR2 YFSETQ. The CDR3 runs 14 residues. As DNA, the CDR3 is TGCGCCAGCAGCCGGGGACAGGGAGGCTATGGCTACACCTTC. Translating it yields CASSRGQGGYGYTF. The entire variable domain, with the rest obtained from reference TRBV5-1 and TRBJ1-2, is as follows: KAGVTQTPRYLIKTRGQQVTLSCSPISGHRSVSWYQQTPGQGLQFLFEYFSETQRNKGNFPGRFSGRQFSNSRSEMNVSTLELGDSALYLCASSRGQGGYGYTFGSGTRLTVV.

The chain is built from TRBV2 and TRBJ1-4; 8 bases align to TRBD1. CDR3 size: 15 residues. The germline gives CDR1 SNHLY, CDR2 FYNNEI. After removal of 5 bases from V and 0 bases from J, the junction contained 2 bases not matched to a gene. The CDR3 sequence is CASSSQGATNEKLFF. The DNA for the CDR3 is TGTGCCAGCAGTTCACAGGGGGCAACTAATGAAAAACTGTTTTTT.

V gene TRBV19 combines with J gene TRBJ2-1; D is ambiguous. The CDR3 length is 12 residues. V was cut by 6 bases and J by 3 bases, with 6 bases left in between. Germline V lookup: CDR1 LNHDA, CDR2 SQIVND (reference sequence). The CDR3 is CASRGGYNEQFF. In DNA form, the CDR3 reads TGTGCCAGTAGGGGCGGCTACAATGAGCAGTTCTTC.

The chain joins TRBV6-5 to TRBJ1-3, with a tentative D call TRBD1 (6 bases). The CDR3 runs to 16 residues. CDR1 is MNHEY and CDR2 is SVGAGI in the germline V gene. The V and J ends lost 0 bases and 2 bases respectively, with 11 bases between them. The CDR3 DNA reads TGTGCCAGCAGTTACTCGGCGGCAGGGGCTGGAAACACCATATATTTT. It specifies CASSYSAAGAGNTIYF.

The rearrangement links TRBV5-1 to TRBJ2-5, with 8 positions matching TRBD1. The CDR3 spans 15 residues. Looked up from germline, CDR1 is SGHRS and CDR2 is YFSETQ. With V trimmed by 0 bases and J by 7 bases, 8 bases remained unmatched. In DNA, the CDR3 is TGCGCCAGCAGCTTGGAAGGACAGGGAGCGGTGACCCAGTACTTC. Translated: CASSLEGQGAVTQYF.

The chain uses TRBV3-1 (or the pseudogene TRBV3-2) and TRBJ2-5; 12 positions match TRBD2. The CDR3 is made up of 16 amino acids. V shed 4 bases and J 5 bases; nucleotides not matched to a gene: 8. Germline V lookup: CDR1 LGHDT, CDR2 YNNKEL (reference sequence). This CDR3 is CASSLRLAGVRETQYF. The CDR3 DNA reads as TGTGCCAGCAGCCTGCGACTAGCGGGAGTGAGGGAGACCCAGTACTTC.

This chain joins TRBV3-1 (or the pseudogene TRBV3-2) and TRBJ2-7; D perhaps matches TRBD2 (7 bases). The CDR3 runs 17 residues. Germline CDR1 and CDR2: LGHDT and YNNKEL (reference sequence). The germline V and J ends were trimmed by 4 bases and 2 bases, with 21 bases remaining between them. For the CDR3, the DNA is TGTGCCAGCAGCCGAGCTGGGGGTAGGGGGGGGCCCTACGAGCAGTACTTC. It encodes CASSRAGGRGGPYEQYF.

This clone was observed a single time. The chain employs TRBV23-1 and TRBJ2-1, with 10 bases lining up with TRBD1. TRBV23-1 is assigned to the ORF class and has an uncertain function. After removal of 3 bases from V and 2 bases from J, the junction contained 1 base not matched to a gene. This CDR3 is built from 15 residues. CDR3 amino acids: CASSHDRGPYNEQFF. Written as DNA, the CDR3 is TGCGCCAGCAGTCACGACAGGGGGCCCTACAATGAGCAGTTCTTC.

The chain combines TRBV28 with TRBJ2-5; possibly TRBD2 for D (5 bases). Trimming took off 4 bases at V and 7 bases at J, with 10 bases between the two ends. Germline lookup yields CDR1 MDHEN and CDR2 SYDVKM. The CDR3 is 12 amino acids. CDR3 loop: CASSSPGGTQYF. The CDR3 coding sequence is TGTGCCAGCAGTTCGCCCGGAGGGACCCAGTACTTC.

This chain joins TRBV2 and TRBJ1-1; D is undetermined. Germline CDR1 and CDR2: SNHLY and FYNNEI. The CDR3 runs to 13 residues. Trimming stripped 8 bases from V and 0 bases from J, with 10 bases between. The chain's CDR3 is CASCITMNTEAFF. Here the CDR3 DNA reads TGTGCCAGCTGTATTACGATGAACACTGAAGCTTTCTTT.

This clone appeared a few times. This chain uses TRBV2 with TRBJ1-1, with TRBD1 matching 7 bases. CDR1 and CDR2 (germline): SNHLY, FYNNEI. The J segment lost 1 base and the V segment lost 8 bases, leaving 4 bases of the junction unmatched. The CDR3 is 13 residues long. CDR3 sequence reads: CASGQGENTEAFF. In DNA form, the CDR3 reads TGTGCCAGCGGGCAGGGGGAGAACACTGAAGCTTTCTTT. The variable domain in full, completed from reference TRBV2 and TRBJ1-1, reads EPEVTQTPSHQVTQMGQEVILRCVPISNHLYFYWYRQILGQKVEFLVSFYNNEISEKSEIFDDQFSVERPDGSNFTLKIRSTKLEDSAMYFCASGQGENTEAFFGQGTRLTVV.

The V call is TRBV24-1, the J call TRBJ2-2; 11 bases are shared with TRBD2. The V segment lost 1 base and the J segment 3 bases; nucleotides outside the gene matches: 6. The germline V gene has CDR1 KGHDR and CDR2 SFDVKD. This CDR3 has 18 residues. The CDR3 loop is CATSDLHSGRADTGELFF. CDR3 nucleotides: TGTGCCACCAGTGATTTACATAGCGGGAGGGCCGACACCGGGGAGCTGTTTTTT.